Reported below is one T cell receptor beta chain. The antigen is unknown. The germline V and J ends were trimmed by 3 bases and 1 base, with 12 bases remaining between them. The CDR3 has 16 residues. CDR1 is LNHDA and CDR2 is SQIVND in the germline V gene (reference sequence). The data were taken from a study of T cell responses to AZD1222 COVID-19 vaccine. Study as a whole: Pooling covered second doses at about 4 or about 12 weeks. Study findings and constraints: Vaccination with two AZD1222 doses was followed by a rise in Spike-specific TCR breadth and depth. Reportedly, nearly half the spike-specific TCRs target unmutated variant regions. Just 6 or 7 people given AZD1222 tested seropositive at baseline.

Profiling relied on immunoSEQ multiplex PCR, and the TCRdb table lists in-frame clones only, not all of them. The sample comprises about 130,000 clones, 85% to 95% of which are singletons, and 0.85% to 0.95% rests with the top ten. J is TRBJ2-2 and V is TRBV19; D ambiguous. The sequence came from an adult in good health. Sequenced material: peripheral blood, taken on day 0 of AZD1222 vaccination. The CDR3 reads CASSIGGNWNTGELFF. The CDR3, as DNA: TGTGCCAGTAGTATCGGCGGAAATTGGAACACCGGGGAGCTGTTTTTT.